The rows below give T cell receptor beta chains drawn from one sample of a study of T cells in Graves' hyperthyroidism and ophthalmopathy. From the multiplex PCR reads, TCRdb called clonotypes with MiXCR, one entry per CDR3 protein. The sample includes a few hundred thousand distinct CDR3 sequences, roughly an eighth of them seen just once. Sequenced sample: blood. The receptor source for this set is a woman aged 40 to 49 with Graves' ophthalmopathy. Each CDR3 is given with its conserved first and last residue. Fields, in order: clone size, J gene, D gene, V gene, CDR3 protein, CDR3 DNA. A D gene is named only where the DNA matches it firmly. Rows give clone size only sometimes, using once, few, many, or a class for an expanded clone.

abundance: many; j_gene: TRBJ2-1; d_gene: NA; v_gene: TRBV3-1; CDR3aa: CASSQDVGTNYNEQFF; CDR3nt: TGTGCCAGCAGCCAAGATGTGGGGACCAACTACAATGAGCAGTTCTTC
abundance: many; j_gene: TRBJ2-5; d_gene: NA; v_gene: TRBV2; CDR3aa: CASNLPGPTRGTQYF; CDR3nt: TGTGCCAGCAATCTACCGGGACCAACAAGAGGGACCCAGTACTTC
abundance: few; j_gene: TRBJ2-1; d_gene: NA; v_gene: TRBV29-1; CDR3aa: CSVEEFLGLGGSVNEQFF; CDR3nt: TGCAGCGTTGAAGAATTTTTGGGGCTTGGGGGATCCGTCAATGAGCAGTTCTTC
abundance: NA; j_gene: TRBJ2-5; d_gene: TRBD2; v_gene: TRBV11-2; CDR3aa: CASSLDRGGAPETQYF; CDR3nt: TGTGCCAGCAGCTTAGACCGCGGGGGGGCCCCAGAGACCCAGTACTTC
abundance: few; j_gene: TRBJ1-1; d_gene: NA; v_gene: TRBV14; CDR3aa: CASSQDWAMEAFF; CDR3nt: TGTGCCAGCAGCCAAGATTGGGCGATGGAAGCTTTCTTT
abundance: few; j_gene: TRBJ2-5; d_gene: NA; v_gene: TRBV30; CDR3aa: CAWSVWELGETQYF; CDR3nt: TGTGCCTGGAGTGTGTGGGAATTGGGAGAGACCCAGTACTTC
abundance: many; j_gene: TRBJ2-1; d_gene: NA; v_gene: TRBV20-1; CDR3aa: CSARDGGAQNYNEQFF; CDR3nt: TGCAGTGCTAGAGATGGGGGAGCGCAGAACTACAATGAGCAGTTCTTC
abundance: many; j_gene: TRBJ2-5; d_gene: TRBD2; v_gene: TRBV3-1; CDR3aa: CASSQVASGGPETQYF; CDR3nt: TGTGCCAGCAGCCAAGTAGCTAGCGGGGGGCCTGAGACCCAGTACTTC
abundance: many; j_gene: TRBJ2-2; d_gene: TRBD2; v_gene: TRBV27; CDR3aa: CASSSPLTSAGELFF; CDR3nt: TGTGCCAGCAGTTCCCCTTTAACTAGCGCCGGGGAGCTGTTTTTT
abundance: many; j_gene: TRBJ2-2; d_gene: NA; v_gene: TRBV28; CDR3aa: CASLTNTGELFF; CDR3nt: TGTGCCAGCCTAACGAACACCGGGGAGCTGTTTTTT
abundance: NA; j_gene: TRBJ2-5; d_gene: TRBD2; v_gene: TRBV5-1; CDR3aa: CASSPQNSGGETQYF; CDR3nt: TGCGCCAGCAGCCCTCAAAATAGCGGGGGAGAGACCCAGTACTTC
abundance: many; j_gene: TRBJ2-3; d_gene: NA; v_gene: TRBV11-3; CDR3aa: CASSLASNTDTQYF; CDR3nt: TGTGCCAGCAGCTTAGCGTCCAACACAGATACGCAGTATTTT
abundance: NA; j_gene: TRBJ1-1; d_gene: TRBD1; v_gene: TRBV9; CDR3aa: CASSVYSGTGLGNTEAFF; CDR3nt: TGTGCCAGCAGCGTTTACTCCGGGACAGGGCTTGGGAACACTGAAGCTTTCTTT
abundance: few; j_gene: TRBJ1-1; d_gene: NA; v_gene: TRBV30; CDR3aa: CAWSAASISEAFF; CDR3nt: TGTGCCTGGAGTGCGGCTTCCATTTCTGAAGCTTTCTTT
abundance: many; j_gene: TRBJ2-1; d_gene: TRBD1; v_gene: TRBV15; CDR3aa: CATSSPKGQALYNEQFF; CDR3nt: TGTGCCACCAGCAGTCCTAAGGGACAGGCCCTCTACAATGAGCAGTTCTTC
abundance: many; j_gene: TRBJ2-5; d_gene: NA; v_gene: TRBV9; CDR3aa: CASSAWGSGVETQYF; CDR3nt: TGTGCCAGCAGCGCCTGGGGGAGCGGTGTGGAGACCCAGTACTTC
abundance: few; j_gene: TRBJ1-2; d_gene: NA; v_gene: TRBV4-2; CDR3aa: CASSRPASLDGYTF; CDR3nt: TGTGCCAGCAGCCGACCCGCATCCTTGGATGGCTACACCTTC
abundance: NA; j_gene: TRBJ2-7; d_gene: TRBD2; v_gene: TRBV4-1; CDR3aa: CASSQDLVAGGGYEQYF; CDR3nt: TGCGCCAGCAGCCAAGATCTGGTCGCGGGGGGAGGCTACGAGCAGTACTTC
abundance: many; j_gene: TRBJ1-1; d_gene: NA; v_gene: TRBV28; CDR3aa: CASSSRPRLGTEAFF; CDR3nt: TGTGCCAGCAGTTCCCGACCGAGACTCGGCACTGAAGCTTTCTTT
abundance: many; j_gene: TRBJ2-1; d_gene: TRBD1; v_gene: TRBV7-2; CDR3aa: CASSQPGQGALGQFF; CDR3nt: TGTGCCAGCAGCCAACCGGGACAGGGGGCTCTCGGGCAGTTCTTC
abundance: NA; j_gene: TRBJ2-2; d_gene: TRBD1; v_gene: TRBV11-3; CDR3aa: CASSGQDTGELFF; CDR3nt: TGTGCCAGCAGTGGACAGGACACCGGGGAGCTGTTTTTT
abundance: many; j_gene: TRBJ2-1; d_gene: TRBD1; v_gene: TRBV29-1; CDR3aa: CSVDMSGDRVVNEQFF; CDR3nt: TGCAGCGTTGATATGTCGGGGGACAGGGTCGTCAATGAGCAGTTCTTC
abundance: many; j_gene: TRBJ2-1; d_gene: NA; v_gene: TRBV20-1; CDR3aa: CSARSPAGYNEQFF; CDR3nt: TGCAGTGCTAGATCTCCAGCGGGTTACAATGAGCAGTTCTTC
abundance: few; j_gene: TRBJ2-7; d_gene: TRBD2; v_gene: TRBV27; CDR3aa: CASSPLAGRAYEQYF; CDR3nt: TGTGCCAGCAGTCCATTAGCGGGAAGAGCCTACGAGCAGTACTTC
abundance: NA; j_gene: TRBJ1-1; d_gene: NA; v_gene: TRBV5-1; CDR3aa: CASSTGQPNTEAFF; CDR3nt: TGCGCCAGCAGCACTGGACAGCCCAACACTGAAGCTTTCTTT
abundance: NA; j_gene: TRBJ2-4; d_gene: NA; v_gene: TRBV20-1; CDR3aa: CSALKWGTLAKNIQHF; CDR3nt: TGCAGTGCCCTAAAATGGGGCACCTTAGCCAAAAACATTCAGCACTTC
abundance: many; j_gene: TRBJ1-5; d_gene: NA; v_gene: TRBV2; CDR3aa: CASSYDVPGQPQHF; CDR3nt: TGTGCCAGCAGTTACGACGTGCCTGGGCAGCCCCAGCATTTT
abundance: few; j_gene: TRBJ2-7; d_gene: TRBD1; v_gene: TRBV5-6; CDR3aa: CASSYGTGISYEQYF; CDR3nt: TGTGCCAGCAGCTATGGGACAGGGATTTCCTACGAGCAGTACTTC
abundance: many; j_gene: TRBJ1-1; d_gene: TRBD1; v_gene: TRBV14; CDR3aa: CASSQLTGRAFF; CDR3nt: TGTGCCAGCAGCCAACTGACAGGGAGAGCTTTCTTT
abundance: NA; j_gene: TRBJ2-2; d_gene: TRBD2; v_gene: TRBV20-1; CDR3aa: CSAMGAGGGANTGELFF; CDR3nt: TGCAGTGCTATGGGAGCGGGAGGTGGGGCGAACACCGGGGAGCTGTTTTTT
abundance: many; j_gene: TRBJ2-7; d_gene: TRBD2; v_gene: TRBV6-2/TRBV6-3; CDR3aa: CASSSLLAGVYEQYF; CDR3nt: TGTGCCAGCAGCTCCCTCCTAGCGGGAGTCTACGAGCAGTACTTC
abundance: few; j_gene: TRBJ1-1; d_gene: NA; v_gene: TRBV20-1; CDR3aa: CSARVPDRESAEAFF; CDR3nt: TGCAGTGCTAGAGTTCCAGATAGGGAATCTGCTGAAGCTTTCTTT
abundance: few; j_gene: TRBJ2-7; d_gene: NA; v_gene: TRBV12-3/TRBV12-4; CDR3aa: CASSGTVEQYF; CDR3nt: TGTGCCAGCAGTGGGACGGTCGAGCAGTACTTC
abundance: many; j_gene: TRBJ2-1; d_gene: NA; v_gene: TRBV14; CDR3aa: CASSQGVGGPEKNEQFF; CDR3nt: TGTGCCAGCAGCCAAGGAGTCGGTGGCCCAGAGAAGAATGAGCAGTTCTTC
abundance: many; j_gene: TRBJ1-3; d_gene: NA; v_gene: TRBV7-9; CDR3aa: CASNTGPRSGNTIYF; CDR3nt: TGTGCCAGCAACACGGGACCCCGCTCTGGAAACACCATATATTTT
abundance: many; j_gene: TRBJ1-1; d_gene: NA; v_gene: TRBV9; CDR3aa: CASSATGLMNTEAFF; CDR3nt: TGTGCCAGCAGCGCTACAGGGTTGATGAACACTGAAGCTTTCTTT
abundance: many; j_gene: TRBJ2-1; d_gene: TRBD2; v_gene: TRBV7-6; CDR3aa: CASSPKVGRSGGKEFF; CDR3nt: TGTGCCAGCAGCCCCAAAGTAGGGCGGAGCGGGGGTAAGGAGTTCTTC
abundance: many; j_gene: TRBJ2-1; d_gene: NA; v_gene: TRBV7-2; CDR3aa: CASSLRAGYNEQFF; CDR3nt: TGTGCCAGCAGCTTAAGGGCAGGCTACAATGAGCAGTTCTTC
abundance: few; j_gene: TRBJ2-3; d_gene: TRBD2; v_gene: TRBV19; CDR3aa: CASSIGRGDTQYF; CDR3nt: TGTGCCAGTAGTATTGGGAGGGGCGATACGCAGTATTTT
abundance: NA; j_gene: TRBJ2-7; d_gene: NA; v_gene: TRBV18; CDR3aa: CASSPDRRGQYF; CDR3nt: TGTGCCAGCTCACCGGACAGGCGGGGGCAGTACTTC
abundance: NA; j_gene: TRBJ2-2; d_gene: TRBD2; v_gene: TRBV18; CDR3aa: CASSPNSGSANTGELFF; CDR3nt: TGTGCCAGCTCACCAAATAGCGGGAGCGCGAACACCGGGGAGCTGTTTTTT
abundance: NA; j_gene: TRBJ1-1; d_gene: TRBD1; v_gene: TRBV18; CDR3aa: CASSKDRGEAFF; CDR3nt: TGTGCCAGCTCAAAGGACAGGGGCGAAGCTTTCTTT
abundance: many; j_gene: TRBJ2-7; d_gene: TRBD2; v_gene: TRBV6-2/TRBV6-3; CDR3aa: CASSSGLAGAGAYEQYF; CDR3nt: TGTGCCAGCAGTTCCGGACTAGCGGGAGCGGGAGCCTACGAGCAGTACTTC
abundance: many; j_gene: TRBJ1-1; d_gene: NA; v_gene: TRBV2; CDR3aa: CASSPPLLNTEAFF; CDR3nt: TGTGCCAGCAGCCCTCCACTCCTCAACACTGAAGCTTTCTTT
abundance: NA; j_gene: TRBJ2-1; d_gene: TRBD2; v_gene: TRBV19; CDR3aa: CAGSMGLAGRVKQFF; CDR3nt: TGTGCCGGTAGTATGGGACTAGCGGGCCGGGTCAAGCAGTTCTTC
abundance: NA; j_gene: TRBJ2-7; d_gene: NA; v_gene: TRBV7-9; CDR3aa: CATPSSGLNEQYF; CDR3nt: TGTGCCACCCCCAGTAGCGGACTCAACGAGCAGTACTTC
abundance: NA; j_gene: TRBJ1-4; d_gene: NA; v_gene: TRBV19; CDR3aa: CASSTARRATTNEKLFF; CDR3nt: TGTGCCAGTAGTACCGCCCGGAGGGCAACTACTAATGAAAAACTGTTTTTT
abundance: many; j_gene: TRBJ1-6; d_gene: NA; v_gene: TRBV12-3/TRBV12-4; CDR3aa: CASSLWQDSPLHF; CDR3nt: TGTGCCAGCAGTTTATGGCAGGATTCACCCCTCCACTTT
abundance: NA; j_gene: TRBJ2-5; d_gene: TRBD2; v_gene: TRBV20-1; CDR3aa: CSVQRGLAGAGYQETQYF; CDR3nt: TGCAGTGTTCAGAGGGGACTAGCGGGAGCGGGGTACCAAGAGACCCAGTACTTC
abundance: many; j_gene: TRBJ2-5; d_gene: TRBD2; v_gene: TRBV11-2; CDR3aa: CASSPQGGAGETQYF; CDR3nt: TGTGCCAGCAGCCCCCAGGGAGGGGCCGGGGAGACCCAGTACTTC
abundance: many; j_gene: TRBJ2-7; d_gene: TRBD1; v_gene: TRBV7-2; CDR3aa: CASSLLRTGGQEQYF; CDR3nt: TGTGCCAGCAGCTTATTGAGGACAGGGGGACAAGAGCAGTACTTC
abundance: many; j_gene: TRBJ2-1; d_gene: NA; v_gene: TRBV6-1; CDR3aa: CASSPTGTYNEQFF; CDR3nt: TGTGCCAGCAGTCCCACGGGGACCTACAATGAGCAGTTCTTC
abundance: many; j_gene: TRBJ2-1; d_gene: TRBD1; v_gene: TRBV10-3; CDR3aa: CAISEIPGTGLYNEQFF; CDR3nt: TGTGCCATCAGTGAGATACCTGGGACAGGGCTCTACAATGAGCAGTTCTTC
abundance: NA; j_gene: TRBJ2-6; d_gene: NA; v_gene: TRBV4-2; CDR3aa: CTSSPHGAGNPSGANVLTF; CDR3nt: TGTACCAGCAGCCCCCACGGGGCGGGGAACCCATCTGGGGCCAACGTCCTGACTTTC
abundance: few; j_gene: TRBJ2-7; d_gene: NA; v_gene: TRBV2; CDR3aa: CASSSQTGILYEQYF; CDR3nt: TGTGCCAGCAGTTCGCAGACCGGCATACTCTACGAGCAGTACTTC
abundance: many; j_gene: TRBJ1-4; d_gene: NA; v_gene: TRBV7-9; CDR3aa: CASSQTANEKLFF; CDR3nt: TGTGCCAGCAGCCAAACAGCAAATGAAAAACTGTTTTTT
abundance: many; j_gene: TRBJ1-5; d_gene: NA; v_gene: TRBV2; CDR3aa: CASSLQGLGNQPQHF; CDR3nt: TGTGCCAGCAGTTTACAGGGATTAGGTAATCAGCCCCAGCATTTT